A selection of T cell receptor beta chains follows, all from one sample in a study of beta chain features in type 1 diabetes. Method: immunoSEQ multiplex PCR; TCRdb's copy keeps in-frame clones and lacks some. This table holds hundreds of thousands of clones, roughly an eighth found once. The sample taken for sequencing was naive CD4+ T cells from blood. Source of these receptors: a woman between 18 and 29 years old in good health. Both conserved end residues are part of each CDR3. A D gene is named only where the DNA matches it firmly. The size of a clone is reported for some rows only, either as once, few or many, or as a class for expanded clones.

TRBJ2-6 | . | . | TRBV11-1 | CASKIQGSGANVLTF | TGTGCCAGCAAAATACAGGGTTCGGGGGCCAACGTCCTGACTTTC
TRBJ2-3 | . | few | TRBV20-1 | CSASRADTQYF | TGCAGTGCTAGTCGCGCAGATACGCAGTATTTT
TRBJ1-1 | . | . | TRBV28 | CASSFQDRSEAFF | TGTGCCAGCAGTTTTCAGGACCGGAGCGAAGCTTTCTTT
TRBJ1-2 | . | . | TRBV4-3 | CASSQDGLYGYTF | TGCGCCAGCAGCCAAGACGGGCTATATGGCTACACCTTC
TRBJ2-1 | TRBD2 | few | TRBV7-2 | CASSSPRGGAHEQFF | TGTGCCAGCAGCTCCCCCCGCGGGGGGGCCCATGAGCAGTTCTTC
TRBJ1-5 | . | . | TRBV14 | CASSQGLYQPQHF | TGTGCCAGCAGCCAAGGCCTCTATCAGCCCCAGCATTTT
TRBJ2-3 | . | few | TRBV2 | CASSEGDTQYF | TGTGCCAGCAGCGAGGGAGATACGCAGTATTTT
TRBJ2-1 | . | few | TRBV28 | CASSLPGSYNEQFF | TGTGCCAGCAGTTTGCCAGGGTCCTACAATGAGCAGTTCTTC
TRBJ2-4 | . | few | TRBV7-9 | CASTTWTAKNIQYF | TGTGCCAGCACGACTTGGACAGCCAAAAACATTCAGTACTTC
TRBJ2-3 | . | . | TRBV7-2 | CASSPLTGHSTDTQYF | TGTGCCAGCAGCCCACTTACCGGGCATAGCACAGATACGCAGTATTTT
TRBJ1-2 | . | . | TRBV7-3 | CASSLAGAAYYGYTF | TGCGCCAGCAGCCTTGCCGGTGCAGCCTACTATGGCTACACCTTC
TRBJ1-2 | TRBD1 | . | TRBV4-1 | CASSQDRGTGDYGYTF | TGCGCCAGCAGCCAAGATAGGGGGACAGGGGACTATGGCTACACCTTC
TRBJ1-6 | . | few | TRBV25-1 | CASSDGPLQGGGSPLHF | TGTGCCAGCAGTGACGGGCCCCTACAGGGTGGGGGTTCACCCCTCCACTTT
TRBJ2-2 | TRBD1 | . | TRBV25-1 | CASSGNRGLPAGELFF | TGTGCCAGCAGTGGGAACAGGGGGCTCCCAGCCGGGGAGCTGTTTTTT
TRBJ1-2 | . | few | TRBV29-1 | CSVTLASTGGDGYTF | TGCAGCGTAACGCTAGCTTCTACCGGAGGGGATGGCTACACCTTC
TRBJ2-1 | . | . | TRBV29-1 | CSSRGRNEQFF | TGCAGCTCACGGGGGCGCAATGAGCAGTTCTTC
TRBJ1-4 | TRBD1 | . | TRBV19 | CASSTPGTGNEKLFF | TGTGCCAGTAGCACTCCCGGGACAGGGAACGAAAAACTGTTTTTT
TRBJ2-2 | TRBD2 | few | TRBV25-1 | CASTRGRAANTGELFF | TGTGCCAGCACCCGCGGGAGGGCGGCGAACACCGGGGAGCTGTTTTTT
TRBJ1-5 | TRBD1 | . | TRBV4-2 | CASSQDTGGATRQHF | TGTGCCAGCAGCCAAGATACAGGGGGCGCGACACGGCAGCATTTT
TRBJ2-3 | TRBD1 | few | TRBV6-6 | CASSPGTGTDTQYF | TGTGCCAGCAGCCCCGGGACAGGCACAGATACGCAGTATTTT
TRBJ2-3 | . | . | TRBV18 | CASSRSDTQYF | TGTGCCAGCTCACGATCAGATACGCAGTATTTT
TRBJ2-2 | TRBD2 | . | TRBV29-1 | CSVVREGTGELFF | TGCAGCGTTGTCCGGGAGGGCACCGGGGAGCTGTTTTTT
TRBJ2-5 | . | . | TRBV18 | CASSPPSLETQYF | TGTGCCAGCTCACCTCCCAGTTTGGAGACCCAGTACTTC
TRBJ1-2 | . | few | TRBV10-3 | CAISDGGGYTF | TGTGCCATCAGTGACGGGGGTGGCTACACCTTC